Each of the 32 T cell receptor beta chains below was sequenced from the same sample in a study of blood T cell repertoires in COVID-19. Only in-frame clones appear in the TCRdb table, and some are missing; sequencing was by immunoSEQ multiplex PCR. Here the sample spans under 200,000 clones, roughly 84% being singletons. The sample consisted of peripheral blood. Receptor source: a man younger than 30 with active or convalescent COVID-19.

The CDR3 nucleotides are TGCGCCAGCAGCTTGATTGTGGGGGCTAGCGGGGGAGAGACCCAGTACTTC. It encodes CASSLIVGASGGETQYF. The chain combines TRBV5-1 with TRBJ2-5; the match to TRBD2 covers 10 bases. Germline CDR1 and CDR2: SGHRS and YFSETQ. The CDR3 is 17 amino acids. The junction had 10 bases not matched to a gene; V was cut back by 1 base and J by 4 bases. Drawing the rest from reference TRBV5-1 and TRBJ2-5, the complete variable domain is KAGVTQTPRYLIKTRGQQVTLSCSPISGHRSVSWYQQTPGQGLQFLFEYFSETQRNKGNFPGRFSGRQFSNSRSEMNVSTLELGDSALYLCASSLIVGASGGETQYFGPGTRLLVL.

The V call is TRBV25-1, the J call TRBJ1-5, with a possible D match to TRBD1 (5 bases). The CDR3 loop spans 14 amino acids. V lost 5 bases and J lost 3, with 11 bases in between. Germline lookup yields CDR1 MGHDK and CDR2 SYGVNS. CDR3 DNA sequence: TGTGCCAGCAGTCGGCAGGGCCCCAATCAGCCCCAGCATTTT. Its protein product is CASSRQGPNQPQHF.

The chain employs TRBV28 and TRBJ2-7, with 9 nucleotides matching TRBD1. Germline CDR1 reads MDHEN; CDR2 reads SYDVKM. The CDR3 is made up of 17 amino acids. The ends lost 6 bases at V and 4 bases at J; junction bases unmatched: 16. The CDR3 DNA reads as TGTGCCAGCAGCCCACTACCTTTCCGGGACAGGGATTACGAGCAGTACTTC. It is translated as CASSPLPFRDRDYEQYF. The variable domain in full, completed from reference TRBV28 and TRBJ2-7, reads DVKVTQSSRYLVKRTGEKVFLECVQDMDHENMFWYRQDPGLGLRLIYFSYDVKMKEKGDIPEGYSVSREKKERFSLILESASTNQTSMYLCASSPLPFRDRDYEQYFGPGTRLTVT.

The chain joins TRBV5-1 to TRBJ1-1, with TRBD1 matching 8 bases. CDR3 length: 14 amino acids. Unmatched junction bases numbered 8, after V lost 4 bases and J lost 6 bases. Germline values: CDR1 SGHRS, CDR2 YFSETQ. The CDR3 bases are TGCGCCAGCAGCGTTGGACAGGGCAGGCCTGAAGCTTTCTTT. Residues: CASSVGQGRPEAFF.

In its sample, this clone was seen once. V and J are TRBV4-1 and TRBJ2-3, with TRBD1 identical over 11 bases. The junction had 8 bases not matched to a gene; V was cut back by 6 bases and J by 0 bases. Germline-derived CDR1 and CDR2 are MGHRA and YSYEKL. The CDR3 covers 17 residues. CDR3 DNA sequence: TGCGCCAGCAGTCACCGGGACAGGGGGAAGAGCACAGATACGCAGTATTTT. It is translated as CASSHRDRGKSTDTQYF.

The V call is TRBV19, the J call TRBJ1-5; 8 bases line up with TRBD1. The V and J ends lost 4 bases and 0 bases, in that order; junction bases with no gene match: 5. CDR3 length equals 16 residues. Germline V CDR1 and CDR2: LNHDA, SQIVND (reference sequence). CDR3 DNA sequence: TGTGCCAGTAGTACCCTTGGGACAGGTAGCAATCAGCCCCAGCATTTT. The encoded protein is CASSTLGTGSNQPQHF.

The chain has TRBV12-5 and TRBJ2-1; 15 nucleotides line up with TRBD2. V dropped 1 base and J dropped 4; count of bases not matched to a gene: 11. This CDR3 contains 20 residues. In germline, CDR1 is LGHNT, CDR2 FRNRAP. The CDR3 sequence: CASGLDRRGLAGGRYNEQFF. CDR3 DNA: TGTGCTAGTGGTTTGGACCGCCGGGGACTAGCGGGGGGCAGGTACAATGAGCAGTTCTTC.

This clone was recorded a few times. The chain has TRBV5-1 and TRBJ1-2; the D is unclear. With 0 bases removed from V and 3 bases from J, the gap between germline ends came to 12 bases. The CDR3 loop spans 15 amino acids. Germline CDR1 is SGHRS and CDR2 is YFSETQ. Written as DNA, the CDR3 is TGCGCCAGCAGCTTGGCAGACCTTCGGGACTATGGCTACACCTTC. Its translation is CASSLADLRDYGYTF.

V and J are TRBV1 and TRBJ2-2; TRBD2 was called by the table and not checked on the DNA. TRBV1 is recorded as a pseudogene. The CDR3 sequence is 16 residues long. This chain's CDR3 is CTSTPGVGGDTGELFF. In DNA form, the CDR3 reads TGCACCAGCACCCCTGGCGTAGGCGGGGACACCGGGGAGCTGTTTTTT.

The genes are TRBV21-1 and TRBJ2-3; the DNA was not used to check the table's D call, TRBD2. TRBV21-1 is given as a pseudogene. The CDR3 contains 19 residues. The CDR3 DNA is TGTGCCAGCAGCAAAGCGCTTTGTGGGGGGCGGGGGGGCACAGATACGCAGTATTTT. Translating it yields CASSKALCGGRGGTDTQYF.

The chain carries TRBV29-1 and TRBJ1-1; tentatively, D is TRBD1 (6 bases). In germline, CDR1 is SQVTM, CDR2 ANQGSEA. The CDR3 contains 17 residues. The germline V and J ends were trimmed by 4 bases and 3 bases, with 24 bases remaining between them. The CDR3 loop reads CSVVPGYRDLSHTEAFF. The CDR3 DNA reads TGCAGCGTTGTGCCCGGGTACAGGGATCTCTCGCACACTGAAGCTTTCTTT.

The rearrangement links TRBV4-1 to TRBJ1-5; D is undetermined. Germline values: CDR1 MGHRA, CDR2 YSYEKL. This CDR3 region has 17 residues. Trimming stripped 3 bases from V and 2 bases from J, with 17 bases between. The CDR3 nucleotides are TGCGCCAGCAGCCACTCGGTACTCGCGCTTGGCAATCAGCCCCAGCATTTT. As protein: CASSHSVLALGNQPQHF.

The chain employs TRBV7-9 and TRBJ2-7, with D unclear. Germline lookup yields CDR1 SEHNR and CDR2 FQNEAQ (reference sequence). V lost 1 base and J 3 bases, leaving 10 bases between the germline ends. There are 14 residues in the CDR3. The CDR3 DNA reads TGTGCCAGCAGCTTAGGCGGATCCTACTACGAGCAGTACTTC. It is translated as CASSLGGSYYEQYF.

The V and J genes are TRBV29-1 and TRBJ1-1, with D tentatively TRBD1 (5 bases). This CDR3 comprises 12 residues. Germline V CDR1 and CDR2: SQVTM, ANQGSEA. Trimming cost V 1 base and J 5 bases, with 8 bases left between them. CDR3 loop: CSVEVRGTEAFF. The DNA of the CDR3 is TGCAGCGTTGAAGTACGGGGGACTGAAGCTTTCTTT.

V usage is TRBV2 and J usage is TRBJ2-7; TRBD1 might be the D (5 bases). Deletions cut 4 bases from V and 2 bases from J, with 9 bases between. The CDR3 loop spans 13 amino acids. CDR1 and CDR2 from the germline V gene are SNHLY and FYNNEI. In nucleotides, the CDR3 is TGTGCCAGCAGTGTAGACAGAGCCTACGAGCAGTACTTC. Translation: CASSVDRAYEQYF.

The chain has TRBV7-8 and TRBJ2-2, with 11 bases matching TRBD2. From germline, CDR1 is SGHVS and CDR2 FQNEAQ. Trimming at V came to 5 bases and at J to 6 bases, leaving 8 bases not matched to a gene. This CDR3 is built from 16 residues. The CDR3 spells CASSIRLAGPAGELFF. CDR3 DNA: TGTGCCAGCAGCATACGACTAGCGGGACCCGCCGGGGAGCTGTTTTTT.

The V call is TRBV6-1, the J call TRBJ1-6; 10 bases line up with TRBD1. The CDR3 spans 16 residues. Per the germline V gene, CDR1 is MNHNS and CDR2 is SASEGT. After removal of 4 bases from V and 9 bases from J, the junction contained 9 bases not matched to a gene. This CDR3 reads CASSGQRTGGGSPLHF. CDR3 coding DNA: TGTGCCAGCAGTGGACAAAGGACAGGGGGTGGTTCACCCCTCCACTTT.

In its sample, this clone was seen a few times. The chain is built from TRBV7-3 and TRBJ2-2; D perhaps matches TRBD2 (6 bases). The V end lost 4 bases, the J end lost 8 bases, and 20 bases lay between the germline ends. Germline V gives CDR1 SGHTA, CDR2 FQGTGA. The CDR3 loop spans 16 amino acids. The CDR3 nucleotides read TGTGCCAGCAGCTACATTGACGGGAGCGAAGTAGGGGAGCTGTTTTTT. Protein: CASSYIDGSEVGELFF.

The chain combines TRBV12-3 or TRBV12-4 with TRBJ1-5; possibly TRBD1 for D (5 bases). Trimming left V 5 bases short and J 7 bases short, with 9 bases between. This CDR3 is 12 amino acids long. The CDR3 here is CASSHRRQPQHF. For the CDR3, the DNA is TGTGCCAGCAGTCACAGGAGACAGCCCCAGCATTTT.

The rearrangement uses TRBV5-5 and TRBJ2-7; D unclear. CDR1 and CDR2 from the germline V gene are SGHKS and YYEKEE (reference sequence). The CDR3 runs to 15 residues. V gave up 0 bases and J gave up 2 bases, with 12 bases separating them. CDR3 sequence reads: CASSLAPQSPYEQYF. In DNA, the CDR3 is TGTGCCAGCAGCTTGGCGCCCCAGTCCCCCTACGAGCAGTACTTC.

This rearrangement joins TRBV19 to TRBJ1-1; tentatively, D is TRBD1 (6 bases). V was shortened by 10 bases and J by 7 bases, with 19 bases between the two germline ends. Germline V lookup: CDR1 LNHDA, CDR2 SQIVND (reference sequence). There are 13 residues in the CDR3. Here the CDR3 reads CATPLRGRGEAFF. CDR3 nucleotides: TGTGCCACCCCCCTTAGAGGCAGGGGTGAAGCTTTCTTT.

This sequence joins TRBV10-3 and TRBJ2-7, with 9 bases fitting TRBD1. The germline CDR1 and CDR2 sequences are ENHRY and SYGVKD. V gave up 5 bases and J gave up 2 bases; unmatched junction bases: 4. CDR3 size: 14 residues. The CDR3 nucleotides read TGTGCCATCAGTCAGCGGACAGGGGCCTACGAGCAGTACTTC. Translated: CAISQRTGAYEQYF.

The gene calls are TRBV6-4 and TRBJ2-1; 11 bases map to TRBD2. Germline V CDR1 and CDR2: MRHNA, SNTAGT. J gave up 9 bases and V 3 bases, and 7 bases lay outside the gene matches. The CDR3 totals 15 residues. This CDR3 reads CASSDSGRAGVEQFF. The CDR3 region has the DNA TGTGCCAGCAGTGATAGCGGGAGGGCCGGGGTTGAGCAGTTCTTC.

Only a few counts were recorded for this clone. The chain couples TRBV7-2 to TRBJ2-7, with TRBD2 matching 9 bases. Germline V gives CDR1 SGHTA, CDR2 FQGNSA. The trim removed 4 bases at V and 5 bases at J, leaving 15 bases unmatched. This CDR3 has 17 residues. CDR3 nucleotide sequence: TGTGCCAGCAGCTACCATGGGTTGGCGGGGGGGGCCCACGAGCAGTACTTC. Its translation is CASSYHGLAGGAHEQYF.

The rearrangement joins TRBV14 to TRBJ1-6; D ambiguous. The V and J ends lost 1 base and 8 bases respectively, with 6 bases between them. In germline, CDR1 is SGHDN, CDR2 FVKESK. The CDR3 contains 13 residues. Written as DNA, the CDR3 is TGTGCCAGCAGCCAAGTGTCTTATTCACCCCTCCACTTT. It encodes CASSQVSYSPLHF. The variable domain in full, completed from reference TRBV14 and TRBJ1-6, reads EAGVTQFPSHSVIEKGQTVTLRCDPISGHDNLYWYRRVMGKEIKFLLHFVKESKQDESGMPNNRFLAERTGGTYSTLKVQPAELEDSGVYFCASSQVSYSPLHFGNGTRLTVT.

The chain joins TRBV5-1 to TRBJ2-3, with TRBD2 matching over 9 bases. Trimming cost V 4 bases and J 2 bases; bases outside gene matches: 11. Germline V CDR1 and CDR2: SGHRS, YFSETQ. The CDR3 is 17 amino acids. The CDR3 coding sequence is TGCGCCAGCAGCCGAGAGGCTAGCGGGGCCCCCACAGATACGCAGTATTTT. Translating gives CASSREASGAPTDTQYF.

Note on this clone: Distinct nucleotide sequences in the sample also encode this CDR3. This chain uses TRBV10-3 with TRBJ1-5; D is perhaps TRBD1 (5 bases). CDR1 and CDR2 (germline): ENHRY, SYGVKD. The CDR3 covers 15 residues. V was trimmed by 0 bases and J by 2 bases, leaving 8 bases between them. The CDR3 loop is CAISESRGGNQPQHF. DNA for the CDR3: TGTGCCATCAGTGAGTCACGGGGGGGCAATCAGCCCCAGCATTTT.

The gene calls are TRBV4-2 and TRBJ2-1; the match to TRBD2 covers 9 bases. CDR1 is LGHNA and CDR2 is YNFKEQ in the germline V gene. There are 14 residues in the CDR3. Trimming removed 0 bases from V and 9 bases from J; junction bases left unmatched: 3. CDR3 in amino acids: CASSQETSGREQFF. In DNA, the CDR3 is TGTGCCAGCAGCCAAGAAACTAGCGGGCGTGAGCAGTTCTTC.

The rearrangement uses TRBV3-1 (or the pseudogene TRBV3-2) and TRBJ2-7, with D maybe TRBD1 (5 bases). Germline V gene lookup returns CDR1 LGHDT and CDR2 YNNKEL (reference sequence). This CDR3 region has 12 residues. V was clipped by 5 bases and J by 3 bases, with 8 bases between them. The CDR3 region has the DNA TGTGCCAGCAGCGGCGACAGCTACGAGCAGTACTTC. Protein: CASSGDSYEQYF.

This chain joins TRBV24-1 and TRBJ2-5; D might be TRBD2 (7 bases). Germline V gene data show CDR1 as KGHDR and CDR2 as SFDVKD. The CDR3 runs to 17 residues. With 4 bases removed from V and 5 bases from J, the gap between germline ends came to 22 bases. CDR3 bases: TGTGCCACCAGTGAAAAAAACAGGGTTGGGGGGGCGGAGACCCAGTACTTC. It translates to CATSEKNRVGGAETQYF.

Many counts were recorded for this clone. This chain links TRBV7-2 with TRBJ1-6, with 7 bases identical to TRBD1. Germline V gives CDR1 SGHTA, CDR2 FQGNSA. V dropped 5 bases and J dropped 9; count of bases not matched to a gene: 10. The CDR3 totals 15 residues. CDR3 protein: CASSRGQELSSPLHF. As DNA, the CDR3 is TGTGCCAGCAGCCGCGGACAGGAACTGAGTTCACCCCTCCACTTT.

The V and J genes are TRBV5-1 and TRBJ1-1; D is unresolved. The germline V gene has CDR1 SGHRS and CDR2 YFSETQ. With 1 base removed from V and 1 base from J, the gap between germline ends came to 17 bases. This CDR3 contains 17 residues. In DNA form, the CDR3 reads TGCGCCAGCAGCTTGACTCGGAGGGCCCACGAGAACACTGAAGCTTTCTTT. It translates to CASSLTRRAHENTEAFF.